This T cell receptor (beta chain) was sequenced during a study of post-analysis software for immune sequencing data. On the study more broadly: In terms of disease course, relapsing-remitting, secondary progressive and progressive-relapsing multiple sclerosis were included. Whole-study results and caveats: Elevated frequency relative to controls characterized four to six TRBV segments in patients, TRBV5-6, TRBV5-1 and TRBV20-1 among them. The authors found that F measure strongly co-clustered same-batch samples. Controls had significantly higher normalized Chao1 diversity than multiple sclerosis patients.

The length of the CDR3 is 12 residues. V shed 6 bases and J shed 4 bases, with 9 bases lying between them. To note about this clonotype: What it binds is unknown.

Unique molecular identifiers featured in each of the TCR beta cDNA libraries. T cells numbering about 0.85 to 10 million gave rise to 500,000 to 600,000 cDNA molecules. TCRdb passed the PCR reads through MiXCR, listing each CDR3 protein once. The data hold 650,000 to 900,000 distinct CDR3 sequences, with roughly 50% observed a single time. This TCR derives from a girl aged 5-17 years with multiple sclerosis. The material sequenced was blood. This chain joins TRBV12-3 or TRBV12-4 and TRBJ1-2; D is uncertain. CDR3 residues: CASRGSFYGYTF. CDR3 coding DNA: TGTGCCAGCAGGGGATCATTCTATGGCTACACCTTC.